One and the same sample provided the 19 T cell receptor beta chains below, sequenced in a study of blood T cell repertoires in COVID-19. Sequencing was performed with immunoSEQ multiplex PCR; in TCRdb, only in-frame clones are kept and a portion is missing. Seen here are about 17,000 clones, about 90% observed once, and the top ten hold roughly 5.1%. Sequencing input: peripheral blood. Source of these receptors: a human donor in a cohort sampled during active COVID-19.

The chain couples TRBV11-2 to TRBJ2-1, with D perhaps matching TRBD2 (6 bases). In germline, CDR1 is SGHAT, CDR2 FQNNGV. The length of the CDR3 is 14 residues. V gave up 5 bases and J gave up 4 bases, with 12 bases separating them. The chain's CDR3 is CASSPSGPYNEQFF. CDR3 nucleotide sequence: TGTGCCAGCAGCCCGAGCGGGCCTTACAATGAGCAGTTCTTC.

The V and J genes are TRBV6-4 and TRBJ2-2; TRBD1 matches at 7 bases. The CDR3 loop spans 15 amino acids. Germline CDR1 and CDR2: MRHNA and SNTAGT. V lost 6 bases to trimming and J lost 7 bases; unmatched junction nucleotides: 11. CDR3 nucleotide sequence: TGTGCCAGCAGGCGGCTACAGGGGTGGGACGGGGAGCTGTTTTTT. Amino acid sequence: CASRRLQGWDGELFF.

The V and J genes are TRBV28 and TRBJ1-1; tentatively, D is TRBD1 (5 bases). This CDR3 is built from 12 residues. Deletions cut 3 bases from V and 7 bases from J, with 9 bases between. Germline V gene data show CDR1 as MDHEN and CDR2 as SYDVKM. In DNA form, the CDR3 reads TGTGCCAGCAGTTTTCAGACAGTTGAAGCTTTCTTT. Translated: CASSFQTVEAFF.

This rearrangement joins TRBV6-6 to TRBJ1-5, with 9 positions matching TRBD1. This CDR3 comprises 16 residues. Per the germline V gene, CDR1 is MNHNY and CDR2 is SVGAGI (reference sequence). The J segment lost 3 bases and the V segment lost 2 bases, leaving 5 bases of the junction unmatched. The CDR3 loop is CASSYGTGRDNQPQHF. DNA of the CDR3: TGTGCCAGCAGTTACGGGACAGGGCGGGACAATCAGCCCCAGCATTTT.

The chain employs TRBV29-1 and TRBJ1-3; tentatively, D is TRBD1 (5 bases). This CDR3 comprises 13 residues. With 0 bases removed from V and 4 bases from J, the gap between germline ends came to 7 bases. The germline gives CDR1 SQVTM, CDR2 ANQGSEA. This CDR3 is CSVEETAGNTIYF. The CDR3 DNA sequence: TGCAGCGTTGAAGAGACAGCCGGAAACACCATATATTTT.

The DNA of the CDR3 is TGCGCCAGCAGCTCCTCTCCGTACGAGCAGTACTTC. Amino acid sequence: CASSSSPYEQYF. The V gene is TRBV5-1, the J gene TRBJ2-7, with D uncertain. V lost 3 bases and J lost 4, with 8 bases in between. CDR3 length: 12 amino acids. Germline-derived CDR1 and CDR2 are SGHRS and YFSETQ.

This chain links TRBV28 with TRBJ1-4; D unclear. The CDR3 loop spans 16 amino acids. The germline CDR1 and CDR2 sequences are MDHEN and SYDVKM. Trimming pared 5 bases from V and 4 bases from J, leaving 17 bases between. CDR3 in DNA: TGTGCCAGCAGTCCACTCCCCGGGAACAATAATGAAAAACTGTTTTTT. It yields the protein CASSPLPGNNNEKLFF.

This CDR3 reads CASSPRTGVTEAFF. CDR3 nucleotides: TGTGCCAGCAGCCCACGAACAGGGGTCACTGAAGCTTTCTTT. The J gene is TRBJ1-1, the V gene TRBV7-9; TRBD1 matches at 7 bases. Germline V CDR1 and CDR2: SEHNR, FQNEAQ (reference sequence). V shed 5 bases, J shed 4 bases, and the junction held 7 bases outside the gene matches. The CDR3 has 14 amino acids. The whole variable domain, remainder taken from reference TRBV7-9 and TRBJ1-1, is DTGVSQNPRHKITKRGQNVTFRCDPISEHNRLYWYRQTLGQGPEFLTYFQNEAQLEKSRLLSDRFSAERPKGSFSTLEIQRTEQGDSAMYLCASSPRTGVTEAFFGQGTRLTVV.

This clone appeared a single time. The rearrangement joins TRBV10-3 to TRBJ2-2; 12 bases are shared with TRBD2. Germline V CDR1 and CDR2: ENHRY, SYGVKD. V lost 6 bases, J lost 0 bases, and 5 bases stayed unmatched. The CDR3 sequence is 17 residues long. The chain's CDR3 is CAIRGLAGIANTGELFF. The CDR3 nucleotides are TGTGCCATCAGAGGACTAGCGGGAATAGCGAACACCGGGGAGCTGTTTTTT.

This clone appeared once. The chain joins TRBV6-6 to TRBJ1-1; perhaps TRBD1 as D (5 bases). The CDR3 totals 13 residues. Looked up from germline, CDR1 is MNHNY and CDR2 is SVGAGI (reference sequence). V shed 5 bases and J shed 1 base, with 8 bases lying between them. Here the CDR3 reads CASSTRENTEAFF. CDR3 DNA: TGTGCCAGCAGTACCAGGGAGAACACTGAAGCTTTCTTT.

The chain's CDR3 is CASSPQGFNGYTF. The CDR3 nucleotides are TGTGCCAGCAGTCCACAGGGTTTTAATGGCTACACCTTC. The chain is built from TRBV27 and TRBJ1-2; TRBD1 might be the D (6 bases). V gave up 5 bases and J gave up 6 bases, with 13 bases separating them. This CDR3 has 13 residues. CDR1 and CDR2 (germline): MNHEY, SMNVEV (reference sequence).

In the case of this clone: Other nucleotide sequences in the sample specify the same CDR3. V and J are TRBV11-2 and TRBJ2-3; D remains ambiguous. V lost 5 bases, J lost 6 bases, and 9 bases lay in between. This CDR3 spans 12 amino acids. Germline CDR1 SGHAT, CDR2 FQNNGV. CDR3: CASSPSRDTQYF. Here the CDR3 DNA reads TGTGCCAGCAGCCCCTCTAGGGATACGCAGTATTTT.

The V call is TRBV28, the J call TRBJ2-1; D may be TRBD1 (5 bases). The CDR3 is made up of 14 amino acids. Trimming shortened V by 6 bases and J by 0 bases, and 9 bases separated the two germline ends. Germline-derived CDR1 and CDR2 are MDHEN and SYDVKM. The CDR3 region is CASRFQGSYNEQFF. The CDR3, as DNA: TGTGCCAGCAGATTTCAGGGCTCCTACAATGAGCAGTTCTTC. Complete variable domain (other parts from reference TRBV28 and TRBJ2-1): DVKVTQSSRYLVKRTGEKVFLECVQDMDHENMFWYRQDPGLGLRLIYFSYDVKMKEKGDIPEGYSVSREKKERFSLILESASTNQTSMYLCASRFQGSYNEQFFGPGTRLTVL.

This clone occurred once. This chain's CDR3 is CASRQAISTDTQYF. In nucleotides, the CDR3 is TGTGCCAGTAGGCAGGCGATTTCCACAGATACGCAGTATTTT. V usage is TRBV19 and J usage is TRBJ2-3; no reliable D call. CDR3 size: 14 residues. CDR1 is LNHDA, CDR2 SQIVND, per germline (reference sequence). V lost 6 bases, J lost 2 bases, and 12 bases lay in between.

This rearrangement joins TRBV11-2 to TRBJ2-5; perhaps TRBD1 as D (6 bases). The V end lost 5 bases, the J end lost 0 bases, and 13 bases lay between the germline ends. Per the germline V gene, CDR1 is SGHAT and CDR2 is FQNNGV. This CDR3 has 15 residues. This CDR3 is CASSKRWTDQETQYF. The CDR3 coding sequence is TGTGCCAGCAGCAAACGATGGACAGACCAAGAGACCCAGTACTTC. Full variable domain (missing parts from reference TRBV11-2 and TRBJ2-5): EAGVAQSPRYKIIEKRQSVAFWCNPISGHATLYWYQQILGQGPKLLIQFQNNGVVDDSQLPKDRFSAERLKGVDSTLKIQPAKLEDSAVYLCASSKRWTDQETQYFGPGTRLLVL.

This chain joins TRBV19 and TRBJ2-3; D remains unclear. Trimming took 1 base from V and 2 from J, leaving 13 bases between them. The CDR3 length is 16 residues. Germline loops: CDR1 LNHDA, CDR2 SQIVND (reference sequence). The CDR3 here is CASSIGYGRFTDTQYF. CDR3 coding DNA: TGTGCCAGTAGTATAGGGTATGGCAGGTTCACAGATACGCAGTATTTT. Using reference TRBV19 and TRBJ2-3 for the parts outside the CDR3, the full variable domain is DGGITQSPKYLFRKEGQNVTLSCEQNLNHDAMYWYRQDPGQGLRLIYYSQIVNDFQKGDIAEGYSVSREKKESFPLTVTSAQKNPTAFYLCASSIGYGRFTDTQYFGPGTRLTVL.

The rearrangement links TRBV18 to TRBJ1-1; the match to TRBD1 covers 7 bases. The V segment lost 1 base and the J segment 6 bases; nucleotides outside the gene matches: 2. CDR3 length equals 13 residues. Looked up from germline, CDR1 is KGHSH and CDR2 is LQKENI. CDR3 sequence reads: CASSPLTGSEAFF. CDR3 nucleotides: TGTGCCAGCTCACCACTGACAGGGTCTGAAGCTTTCTTT.

The chain couples TRBV2 to TRBJ1-1; maybe TRBD1 (5 bases). The length of the CDR3 is 12 residues. Between the trimmed V and J ends, which lost 3 bases and 4 bases, there was a span of 6 bases. Per the germline V gene, CDR1 is SNHLY and CDR2 is FYNNEI. CDR3 amino acids: CASSEQGTEAFF. In nucleotides, the CDR3 is TGTGCCAGCAGTGAGCAGGGCACTGAAGCTTTCTTT.

As regards this clone: This CDR3 is also generated by other DNA sequences in the sample. The J gene is TRBJ2-6, the V gene TRBV5-1; TRBD2 is a possible D gene (5 bases). The CDR3 is made up of 16 amino acids. Trimming removed 0 bases from V and 4 bases from J, with 11 bases in between. Germline CDR1 and CDR2: SGHRS and YFSETQ. DNA of the CDR3: TGCGCCAGCAGCTTGGCCGGCGGGCGCGGGGCCAACGTCCTGACTTTC. Its translation is CASSLAGGRGANVLTF.